One sample yielded the 6 T cell receptor beta chains listed below, sequenced in a study of blood T cell repertoires in COVID-19. TCRdb's table, derived via immunoSEQ multiplex PCR, lists solely in-frame clones and lacks some. This sample yields 75,000 to 95,000 clones, of which 70% to 90% are seen a single time; 18% belongs to the top ten. What was sequenced was peripheral blood. The receptors were sampled from a man at least 80 years old with active or convalescent COVID-19.

V and J are TRBV9 and TRBJ2-1; 10 nucleotides align to TRBD2. V lost 4 bases and J lost 2; bases outside the gene matches: 15. There are 19 residues in the CDR3. Per the germline V gene, CDR1 is SGDLS and CDR2 is YYNGEE. CDR3 DNA sequence: TGTGCCAGCAGCCCAAGCCGAGCTAGCGGGAGTAGGGCCTACAATGAGCAGTTCTTC. It is translated as CASSPSRASGSRAYNEQFF.

The genes are TRBV24-1 and TRBJ2-2; possible D gene TRBD2, 5 bases. The CDR3 spans 14 residues. V shed 4 bases and J shed 7 bases, with 12 bases lying between them. CDR1 and CDR2 from the germline V gene are KGHDR and SFDVKD. The CDR3 spells CATSDPSGGGELFF. The CDR3 DNA reads as TGTGCCACCAGTGACCCAAGCGGAGGCGGGGAGCTGTTTTTT.

The chain carries TRBV10-3 and TRBJ2-1; 16 bases align to TRBD2. The V gene end was trimmed by 10 bases and the J gene end by 7 bases; junction bases not matched to a gene: 13. The CDR3 loop spans 17 amino acids. Germline V CDR1 and CDR2: ENHRY, SYGVKD. The CDR3 reads CATAGTSGRAVGNEQFF. Here the CDR3 DNA reads TGTGCCACCGCAGGGACTAGCGGGAGGGCCGTTGGTAATGAGCAGTTCTTC.

The V and J genes are TRBV7-8 and TRBJ2-1; D ambiguous. Per germline, CDR1 SGHVS and CDR2 FQNEAQ. CDR3 length: 14 residues. V was shortened by 0 bases and J by 5 bases, with 8 bases between the two germline ends. The DNA for the CDR3 is TGTGCCAGCAGCTTAGCAGAGACAAACAATGAGCAGTTCTTC. Translated, it gives CASSLAETNNEQFF.

This clone has a handful of counts. The genes are TRBV19 and TRBJ2-3; 11 bases are a match to TRBD2. Unmatched junction bases numbered 1, after V lost 3 bases and J lost 5 bases. CDR3 length: 14 amino acids. Looked up from germline, CDR1 is LNHDA and CDR2 is SQIVND (reference sequence). CDR3: CASSMTSGIDTQYF. As DNA, the CDR3 is TGTGCCAGTAGTATGACTAGCGGGATAGATACGCAGTATTTT.

The chain employs TRBV5-6 and TRBJ2-7; 8 positions agree with TRBD1. The V gene's germline CDR1 is SGHDT and CDR2 YYEEEE. The CDR3 sequence is 15 residues long. Trimming at V came to 6 bases and at J to 2 bases, leaving 10 bases not matched to a gene. The CDR3, as DNA: TGTGCCAGCATTGTTCCCAGGGGGCTGGCCTACGAGCAGTACGTC. This gives the protein CASIVPRGLAYEQYV.